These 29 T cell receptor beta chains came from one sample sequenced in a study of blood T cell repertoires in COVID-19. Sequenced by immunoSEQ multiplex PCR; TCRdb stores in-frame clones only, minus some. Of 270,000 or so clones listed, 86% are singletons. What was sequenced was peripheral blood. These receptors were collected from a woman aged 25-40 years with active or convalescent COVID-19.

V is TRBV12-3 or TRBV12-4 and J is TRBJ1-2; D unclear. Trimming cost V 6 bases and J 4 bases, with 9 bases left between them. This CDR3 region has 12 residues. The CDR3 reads CASSNGVYGYTF. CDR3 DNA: TGTGCCAGCAGCAACGGGGTCTATGGCTACACCTTC.

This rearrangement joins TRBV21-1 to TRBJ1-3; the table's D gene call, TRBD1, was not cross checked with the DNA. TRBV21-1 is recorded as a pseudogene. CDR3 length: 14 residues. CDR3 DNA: TGTGCCAGCACCCAAACCCAGGATGGAAACACCATATATTTT. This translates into CASTQTQDGNTIYF.

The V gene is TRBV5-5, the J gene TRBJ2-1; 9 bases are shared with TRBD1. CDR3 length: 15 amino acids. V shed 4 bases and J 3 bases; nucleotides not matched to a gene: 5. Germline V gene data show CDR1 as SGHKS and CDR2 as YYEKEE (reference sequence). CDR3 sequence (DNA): TGTGCCAGCAGCGGCCGGGACAGGGTCTACAATGAGCAGTTCTTC. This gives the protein CASSGRDRVYNEQFF. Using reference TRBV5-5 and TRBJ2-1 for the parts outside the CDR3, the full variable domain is DAGVTQSPTHLIKTRGQQVTLRCSPISGHKSVSWYQQVLGQGPQFIFQYYEKEERGRGNFPDRFSARQFPNYSSELNVNALLLGDSALYLCASSGRDRVYNEQFFGPGTRLTVL.

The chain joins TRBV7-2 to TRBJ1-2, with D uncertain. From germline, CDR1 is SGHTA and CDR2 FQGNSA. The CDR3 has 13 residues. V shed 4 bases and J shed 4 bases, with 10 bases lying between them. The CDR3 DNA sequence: TGTGCCAGCAGCTCGGCGGATTCCTATGGCTACACCTTC. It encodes CASSSADSYGYTF.

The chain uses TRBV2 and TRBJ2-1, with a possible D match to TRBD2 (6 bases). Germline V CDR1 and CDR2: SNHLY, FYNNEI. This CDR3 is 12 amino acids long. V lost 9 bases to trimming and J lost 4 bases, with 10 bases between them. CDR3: CASKGGYNEQFF. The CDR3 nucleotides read TGTGCCAGTAAAGGAGGGTACAATGAGCAGTTCTTC.

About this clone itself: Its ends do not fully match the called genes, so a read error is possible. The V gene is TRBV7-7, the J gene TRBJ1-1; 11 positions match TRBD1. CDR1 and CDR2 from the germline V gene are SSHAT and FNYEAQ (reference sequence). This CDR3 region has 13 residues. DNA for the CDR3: TGTGCTAGCAGTCGGGACAGGGGGACTGAAGCTTTCTTT. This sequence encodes CASSRDRGTEAFF. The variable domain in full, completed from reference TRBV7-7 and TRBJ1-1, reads GAGVSQSPRYKVTKRGQDVTLRCDPISSHATLYWYQQALGQGPEFLTYFNYEAQPDKSGLPSDRFSAERPEGSISTLTIQRTEQRDSAMYRCASSRDRGTEAFFGQGTRLTVV.

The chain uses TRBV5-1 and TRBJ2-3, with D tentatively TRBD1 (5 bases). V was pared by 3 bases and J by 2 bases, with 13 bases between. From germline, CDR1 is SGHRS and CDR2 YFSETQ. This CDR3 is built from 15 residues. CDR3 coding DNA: TGCGCCAGCAGCTCCTGGGGCGGCCACACAGATACGCAGTATTTT. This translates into CASSSWGGHTDTQYF.

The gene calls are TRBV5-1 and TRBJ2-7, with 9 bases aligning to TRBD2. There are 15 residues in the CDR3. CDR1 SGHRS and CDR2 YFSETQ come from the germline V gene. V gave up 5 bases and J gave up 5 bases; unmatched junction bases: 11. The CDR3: CASSQTAGTSNEQYF. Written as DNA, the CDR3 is TGCGCCAGCAGTCAAACGGCCGGGACTAGCAACGAGCAGTACTTC.

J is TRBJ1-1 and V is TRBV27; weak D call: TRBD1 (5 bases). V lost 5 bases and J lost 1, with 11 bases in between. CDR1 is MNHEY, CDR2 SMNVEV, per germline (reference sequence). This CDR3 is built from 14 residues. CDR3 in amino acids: CASSPTQGNTEAFF. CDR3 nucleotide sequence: TGTGCCAGCAGTCCAACCCAGGGGAACACTGAAGCTTTCTTT.

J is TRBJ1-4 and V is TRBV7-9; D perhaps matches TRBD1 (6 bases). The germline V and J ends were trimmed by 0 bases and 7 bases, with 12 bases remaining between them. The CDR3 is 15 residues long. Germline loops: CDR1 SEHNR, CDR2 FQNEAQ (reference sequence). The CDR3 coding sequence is TGTGCCAGCAGCTTAGCGGGAACAGGGCTTGAAAAACTGTTTTTT. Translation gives CASSLAGTGLEKLFF.

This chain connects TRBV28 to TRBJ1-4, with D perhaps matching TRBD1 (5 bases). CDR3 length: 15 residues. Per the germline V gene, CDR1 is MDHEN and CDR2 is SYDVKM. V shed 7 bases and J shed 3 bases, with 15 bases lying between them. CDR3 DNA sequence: TGTGCCAGCAAAGGACATAGTAAATCTAATGAAAAACTGTTTTTT. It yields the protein CASKGHSKSNEKLFF. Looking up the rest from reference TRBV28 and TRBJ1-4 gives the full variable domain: DVKVTQSSRYLVKRTGEKVFLECVQDMDHENMFWYRQDPGLGLRLIYFSYDVKMKEKGDIPEGYSVSREKKERFSLILESASTNQTSMYLCASKGHSKSNEKLFFGSGTQLSVL.

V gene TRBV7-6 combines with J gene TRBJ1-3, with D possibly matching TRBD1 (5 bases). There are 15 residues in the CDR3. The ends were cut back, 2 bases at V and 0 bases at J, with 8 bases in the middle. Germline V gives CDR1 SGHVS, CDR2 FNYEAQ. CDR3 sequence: CASSLSGFSGNTIYF. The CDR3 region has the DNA TGTGCCAGCAGCTTATCAGGGTTCTCTGGAAACACCATATATTTT.

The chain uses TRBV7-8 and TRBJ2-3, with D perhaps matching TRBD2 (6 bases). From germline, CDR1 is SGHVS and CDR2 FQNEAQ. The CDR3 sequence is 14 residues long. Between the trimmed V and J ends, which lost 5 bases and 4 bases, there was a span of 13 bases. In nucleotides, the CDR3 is TGTGCCAGCAGCCGAGGGCGGGGCCCAGATACGCAGTATTTT. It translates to CASSRGRGPDTQYF.

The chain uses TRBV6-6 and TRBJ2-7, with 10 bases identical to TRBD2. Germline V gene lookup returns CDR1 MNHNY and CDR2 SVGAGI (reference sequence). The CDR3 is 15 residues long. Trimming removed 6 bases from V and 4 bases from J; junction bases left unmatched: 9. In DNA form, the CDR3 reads TGTGCCAGCAGCCCCCAAGCGGGGGGGCAGTACGAGCAGTACTTC. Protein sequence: CASSPQAGGQYEQYF.

The CDR3 DNA reads as TGTGCCAGCCTAGTGGGACTTCAAGAGACCCAGTACTTC. Encoded protein: CASLVGLQETQYF. V gene TRBV11-3 combines with J gene TRBJ2-5; the D gene is possibly TRBD2 (6 bases). The germline V gene has CDR1 SGHNT and CDR2 YENEEA. The CDR3 is made up of 13 amino acids. V lost 8 bases and J lost 2, with 12 bases in between. Drawing the rest from reference TRBV11-3 and TRBJ2-5, the complete variable domain is EAGVVQSPRYKIIEKKQPVAFWCNPISGHNTLYWYLQNLGQGPELLIRYENEEAVDDSQLPKDRFSAERLKGVDSTLKIQPAELGDSAVYLCASLVGLQETQYFGPGTRLLVL.

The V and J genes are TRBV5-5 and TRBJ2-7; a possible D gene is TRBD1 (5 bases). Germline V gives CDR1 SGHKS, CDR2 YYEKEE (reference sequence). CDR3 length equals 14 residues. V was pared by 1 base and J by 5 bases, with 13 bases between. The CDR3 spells CASSLPTVRNEQYF. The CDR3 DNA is TGTGCCAGCAGCTTGCCGACAGTGAGGAACGAGCAGTACTTC.

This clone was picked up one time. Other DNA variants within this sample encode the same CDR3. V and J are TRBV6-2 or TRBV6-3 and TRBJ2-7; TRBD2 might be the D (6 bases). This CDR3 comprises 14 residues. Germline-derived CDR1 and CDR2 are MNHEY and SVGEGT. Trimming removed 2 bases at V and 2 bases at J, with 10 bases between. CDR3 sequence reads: CASSYDGGTYEQYF. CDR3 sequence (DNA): TGTGCCAGCAGTTACGACGGGGGAACCTACGAGCAGTACTTC.

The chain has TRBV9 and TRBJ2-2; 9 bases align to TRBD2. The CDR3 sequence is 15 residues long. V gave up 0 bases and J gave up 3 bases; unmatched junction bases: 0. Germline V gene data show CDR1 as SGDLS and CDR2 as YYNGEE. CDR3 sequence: CASSVGLADTGELFF. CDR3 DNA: TGTGCCAGCAGCGTAGGACTAGCGGACACCGGGGAGCTGTTTTTT.

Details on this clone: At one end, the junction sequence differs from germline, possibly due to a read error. CDR3 in DNA: TGTGCTAGCAGCTTAGCGCTATCGGCAGGCCAAGAGACCCAGTACTTC. It codes for CASSLALSAGQETQYF. J is TRBJ2-5 and V is TRBV7-7, with D possibly being TRBD2 (5 bases). The length of the CDR3 is 16 residues. CDR1 is SSHAT, CDR2 FNYEAQ, per germline (reference sequence). Together with reference TRBV7-7 and TRBJ2-5, the CDR3 gives the full variable domain: GAGVSQSPRYKVTKRGQDVTLRCDPISSHATLYWYQQALGQGPEFLTYFNYEAQPDKSGLPSDRFSAERPEGSISTLTIQRTEQRDSAMYRCASSLALSAGQETQYFGPGTRLLVL.

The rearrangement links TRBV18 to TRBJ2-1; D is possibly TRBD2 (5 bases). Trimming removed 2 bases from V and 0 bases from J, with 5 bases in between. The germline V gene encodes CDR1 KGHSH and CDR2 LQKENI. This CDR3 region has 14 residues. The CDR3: CASSPGSSYNEQFF. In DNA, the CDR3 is TGTGCCAGCTCACCAGGGAGCTCCTACAATGAGCAGTTCTTC.

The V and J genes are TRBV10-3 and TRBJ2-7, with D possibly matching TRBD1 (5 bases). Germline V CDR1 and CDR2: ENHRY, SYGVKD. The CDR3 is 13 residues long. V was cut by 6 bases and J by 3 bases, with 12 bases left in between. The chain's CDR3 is CAISYDRSYEQYF. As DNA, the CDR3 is TGTGCCATCAGCTACGACAGAAGCTACGAGCAGTACTTC.

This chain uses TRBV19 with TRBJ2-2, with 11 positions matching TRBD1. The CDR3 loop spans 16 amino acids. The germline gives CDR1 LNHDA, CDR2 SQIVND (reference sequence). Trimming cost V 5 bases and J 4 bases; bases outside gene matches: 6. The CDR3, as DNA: TGTGCCAGTAGTTTGGACAGGGGGCCGTTCACCGGGGAGCTGTTTTTT. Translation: CASSLDRGPFTGELFF.

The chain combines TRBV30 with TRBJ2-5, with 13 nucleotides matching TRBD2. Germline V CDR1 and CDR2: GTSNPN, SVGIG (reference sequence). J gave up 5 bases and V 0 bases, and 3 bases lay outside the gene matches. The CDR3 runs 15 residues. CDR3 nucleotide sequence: TGTGCCTGGAGTGTACGGGGACTAGCGGGGGAGACCCAGTACTTC. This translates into CAWSVRGLAGETQYF.

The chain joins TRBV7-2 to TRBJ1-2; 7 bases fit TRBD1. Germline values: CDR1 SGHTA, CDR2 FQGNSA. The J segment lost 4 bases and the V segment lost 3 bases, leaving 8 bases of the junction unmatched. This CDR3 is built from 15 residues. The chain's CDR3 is CASSFRDSLTYGYTF. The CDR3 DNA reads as TGTGCCAGCAGCTTCCGGGACAGCTTAACCTATGGCTACACCTTC.

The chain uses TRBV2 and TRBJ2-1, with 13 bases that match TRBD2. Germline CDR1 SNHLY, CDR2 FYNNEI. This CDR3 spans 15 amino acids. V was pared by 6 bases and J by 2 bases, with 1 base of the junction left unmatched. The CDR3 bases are TGTGCCAGCAGAGGACTAGCGGGGGCCTACAATGAGCAGTTCTTC. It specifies CASRGLAGAYNEQFF. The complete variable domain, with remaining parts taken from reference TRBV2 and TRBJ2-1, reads EPEVTQTPSHQVTQMGQEVILRCVPISNHLYFYWYRQILGQKVEFLVSFYNNEISEKSEIFDDQFSVERPDGSNFTLKIRSTKLEDSAMYFCASRGLAGAYNEQFFGPGTRLTVL.

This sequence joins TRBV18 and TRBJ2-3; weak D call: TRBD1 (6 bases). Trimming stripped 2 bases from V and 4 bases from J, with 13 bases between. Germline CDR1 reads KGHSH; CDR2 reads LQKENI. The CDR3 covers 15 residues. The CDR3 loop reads CASSPRSGAADTQYF. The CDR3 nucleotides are TGTGCCAGCTCACCAAGATCAGGGGCGGCAGATACGCAGTATTTT.

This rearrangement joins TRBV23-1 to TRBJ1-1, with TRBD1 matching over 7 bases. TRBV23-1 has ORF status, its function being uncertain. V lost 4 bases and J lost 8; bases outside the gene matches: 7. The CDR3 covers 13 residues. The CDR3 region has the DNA TGCGCCAGCAGTCCCTCGGAGGGGGCCGAAGCTTTCTTT. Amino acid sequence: CASSPSEGAEAFF.

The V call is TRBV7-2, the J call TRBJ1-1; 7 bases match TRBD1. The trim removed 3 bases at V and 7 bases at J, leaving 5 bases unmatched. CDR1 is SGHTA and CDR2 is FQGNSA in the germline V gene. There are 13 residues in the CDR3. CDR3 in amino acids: CASSFAQGVEAFF. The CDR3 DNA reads TGTGCCAGCAGCTTTGCCCAGGGGGTTGAAGCTTTCTTT.

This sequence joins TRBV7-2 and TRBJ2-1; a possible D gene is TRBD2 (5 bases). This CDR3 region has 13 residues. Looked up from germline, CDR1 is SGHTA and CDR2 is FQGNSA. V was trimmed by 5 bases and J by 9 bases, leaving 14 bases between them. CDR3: CASSPTSGFEQFF. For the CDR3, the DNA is TGTGCCAGCAGCCCAACTTCGGGGTTTGAGCAGTTCTTC.